Below, one T cell receptor (beta chain) is given with its context. Its antigen remains unidentified. No base-level quality is on record; no much larger clone is a single base apart. The entry originates in a study of T-cell memory formation after mild COVID-19 (dated by TCRdb to the early 2020s). Study-level background: TCR sequence clusters from the two donors were largely donor specific. In a couple of donors, T-cell clones that expanded and contracted after mild COVID-19 were followed by sequencing TCRalpha and TCRbeta repertoires longitudinally. Two young, previously healthy adult volunteers made up the cohort, one male and one female. The research as a whole found: The detection of some responding clones in pre-infection memory suggests that pre-existing cross-reactive memory T cells joined the SARS-CoV-2 response. Clones contracting from day 15 to 85 had balanced CD4/CD8 phenotypes, while a second wave expanding from day 15 to 37 was biased towards CD4+. Contracting CD4+ clones were found mainly in CM and EM memory subsets, while CD8+ clones were enriched in EMRA. SARS-CoV-2 specificity was not confirmed for the second-wave clones peaking on day 37. Only a couple of mild cases were covered in the study, and larger cohorts including severe cases with pre-infection samples were considered necessary.

Ficoll-Paque density gradient centrifugation was used to isolate PBMCs. TCRdb names Illumina NovaSeq 6000 as the instrument used. TCRalpha and TCRbeta cDNA libraries were built by 5'RACE with constant-segment primers, adding sample barcodes and unique molecular identifiers. Trizol reagent was used to extract RNA from every sample. Library amplification was performed in two PCR steps, and a second sample barcode and Illumina TruSeq adapters were introduced in the second step. Sequencing of the libraries was done on an Illumina NovaSeq, producing 2 x 150 bp paired-end reads. On the authors' methods: Reads were demultiplexed and collapsed into UMI-guided consensus sequences with migec v1.2.7. Using mixcr v2.1.11, UMI consensuses were aligned to TRA and TRB V and J templates and then assembled into clonotypes. A clonotype was counted as expanded or contracted only if both edgeR and NoisET called the change significant, with noise models trained on biological replicates. For edgeR calls, the cutoffs were a false discovery rate-adjusted p below 0.01 and a log2 fold-change threshold of 1. As an exploratory analysis of dynamics, max-normalized trajectories of the 1000 most abundant clonotypes were examined with PCA combined with hierarchical clustering. The CD4 or CD8 phenotype of responding clones was assigned using the separately sequenced CD4+ and CD8+ repertoires. Clones were called with MiXCR by TCRdb after fastp trimmed the public reads at Q25, and only in-frame beta chains were retained. Merged by CDR3 protein, the rows form single entries marked with the most common genes and DNA. What appears here as the V and J calls and clone size reflects TCRdb's work, not the paper's. This sample lists 550,000 to 600,000 distinct CDR3 sequences; roughly 22% were detected once. The ten largest clonotypes hold about 8.7% of the sample.

Germline trimming amounts to 4 bases on V and 11 bases on J, with 4 as the count of junction bases outside the gene matches. The CDR3 holds 11 amino acids from the cysteine to the phenylalanine. The sequence is cut down to CDR3 DNA, 33 bases in frame from base 1. Per the germline V gene, SQVTM is the CDR1 and ANQGSEA is the CDR2. This TCR was recovered from an adult woman who had mild COVID-19 (a few samples of this study predate the infection). The sample titles of this study are shuffled in the database, so cell type and time point are left out; the donor was told from shared clones. The V and J segments used are TRBV29-1 and TRBJ1-1, with 10 bases matching TRBD1. The sequenced sample consisted of PBMCs or a T cell subset sorted from them (not recorded which). The CDR3 has the sequence CSVGGQGGAFF. The bases read TGCAGCGTTGGAGGACAGGGGGGCGCTTTCTTT.